This paragraph covers one T cell receptor (beta chain) sequence. This entry is derived from a study of cytomegalovirus exposure and HLA in healthy donors. TCRdb keeps only in-frame clones here, not all; method: immunoSEQ multiplex PCR. Here the sample spans about 200,000 clones, roughly 82% being singletons. The V gene's germline CDR1 is MGHDK and CDR2 SYGVNS. The CDR3 spans 16 residues. V was trimmed by 3 bases and J by 2 bases, leaving 14 bases between them. Sample: PBMCs. This receptor was obtained from a young woman in good health and CMV-seropositive. J is TRBJ2-1 and V is TRBV25-1; possibly TRBD1 for D (8 bases). The DNA of the CDR3 is TGTGCCAGCAGTGACTTTACAGGGGGGGCCTACAATGAGCAGTTCTTC. This translates into CASSDFTGGAYNEQFF.